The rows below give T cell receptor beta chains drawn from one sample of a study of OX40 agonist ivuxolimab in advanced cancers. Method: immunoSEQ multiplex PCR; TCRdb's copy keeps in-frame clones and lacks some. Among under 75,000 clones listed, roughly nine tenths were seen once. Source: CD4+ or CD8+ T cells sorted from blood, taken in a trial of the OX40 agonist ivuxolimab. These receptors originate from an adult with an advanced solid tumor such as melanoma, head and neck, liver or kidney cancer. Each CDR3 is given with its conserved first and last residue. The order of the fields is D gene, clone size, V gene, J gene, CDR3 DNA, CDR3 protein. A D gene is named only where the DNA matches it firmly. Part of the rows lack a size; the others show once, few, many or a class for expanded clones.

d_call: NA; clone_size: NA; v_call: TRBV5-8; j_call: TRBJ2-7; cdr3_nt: TGTGCCAGCAGCTTTACTAGCCCCTACGAGCAGTACTTC; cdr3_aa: CASSFTSPYEQYF
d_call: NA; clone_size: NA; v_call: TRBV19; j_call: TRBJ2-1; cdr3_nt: TGTGCCAGTAGTACCGGGGCAAATGGATACAATGAGCAGTTCTTC; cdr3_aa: CASSTGANGYNEQFF
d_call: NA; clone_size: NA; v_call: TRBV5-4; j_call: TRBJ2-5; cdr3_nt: TGTGCCAGCAGCTTGGGGGGGCCCGGGCAAGAGACCCAGTACTTC; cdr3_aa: CASSLGGPGQETQYF
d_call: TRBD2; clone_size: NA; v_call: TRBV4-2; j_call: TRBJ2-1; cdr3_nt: TGTGCCAGCAGCCAATGGCGAGCGGGAGGACCCACAGCTGAGCAGTTCTTC; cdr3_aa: CASSQWRAGGPTAEQFF
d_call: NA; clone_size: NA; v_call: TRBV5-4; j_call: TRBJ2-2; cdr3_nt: TGTGCCAGCAGCTTTTCTGGGGCAGGACCGAACACCGGGGAGCTGTTTTTT; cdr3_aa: CASSFSGAGPNTGELFF
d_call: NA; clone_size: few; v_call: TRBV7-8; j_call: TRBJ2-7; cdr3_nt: TGTGCCAGCAGCTTAGTTGGGGAAATCTCCTACGAGCAGTACTTC; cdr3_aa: CASSLVGEISYEQYF
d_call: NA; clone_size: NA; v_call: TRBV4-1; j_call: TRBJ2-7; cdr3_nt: TGCGCCAGCAGCCAAGAGCTACAGGGTACCTACGAGCAGTACTTC; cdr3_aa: CASSQELQGTYEQYF
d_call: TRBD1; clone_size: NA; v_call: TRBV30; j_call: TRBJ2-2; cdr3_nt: TGTGCCTGGAGGGACAGGGGGTACATCGGGGAGCTGTTTTTT; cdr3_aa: CAWRDRGYIGELFF
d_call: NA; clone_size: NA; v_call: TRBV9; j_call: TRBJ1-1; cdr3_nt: TGTGCCAGCAGCGTAGGGGCAGTAGACACTGAAGCTTTCTTT; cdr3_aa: CASSVGAVDTEAFF
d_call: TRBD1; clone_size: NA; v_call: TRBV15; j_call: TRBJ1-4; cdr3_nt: TGTGCCACCAGCAGGCGACAGGGGGCGAAAGAAAAACTGTTTTTT; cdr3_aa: CATSRRQGAKEKLFF
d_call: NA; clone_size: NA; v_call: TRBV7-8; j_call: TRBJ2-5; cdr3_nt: TGTGCCAGCAGCTTACGAACAGCGTACCAAGAGACCCAGTACTTC; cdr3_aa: CASSLRTAYQETQYF
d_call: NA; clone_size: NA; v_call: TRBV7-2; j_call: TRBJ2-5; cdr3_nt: TGTGCCAGCAGCCCTACAGCCCCAGGCATGGAGACCCAGTACTTC; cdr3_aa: CASSPTAPGMETQYF
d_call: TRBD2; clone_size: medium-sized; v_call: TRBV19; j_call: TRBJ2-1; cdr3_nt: TGTGCCAGTAGTAAGGGACTAGCGGGAGATGAGCAGTTCTTC; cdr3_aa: CASSKGLAGDEQFF
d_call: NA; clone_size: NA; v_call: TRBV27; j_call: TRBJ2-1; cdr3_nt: TGTGCCAGCAGTGTCCGGGACGGCTACAATGAGCAGTTCTTC; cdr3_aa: CASSVRDGYNEQFF
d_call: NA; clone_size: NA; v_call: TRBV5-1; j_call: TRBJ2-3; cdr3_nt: TGCGCCAGCAGCCAAGACGGGTTTAGCACAGATACGCAGTATTTT; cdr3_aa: CASSQDGFSTDTQYF
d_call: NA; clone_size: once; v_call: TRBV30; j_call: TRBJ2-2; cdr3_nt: TGTGCCTGGAGTGTAATCGGGGAGCTGTTTTTT; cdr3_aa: CAWSVIGELFF
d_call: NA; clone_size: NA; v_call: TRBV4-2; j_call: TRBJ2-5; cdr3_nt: TGTGCCAGCAGCCAGCATAGTGAGTACCAAGAGACCCAGTACTTC; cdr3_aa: CASSQHSEYQETQYF
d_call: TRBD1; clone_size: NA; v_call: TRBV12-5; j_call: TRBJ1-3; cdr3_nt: TGTGCTAGTGGTTTGGTACTCGAAAACAGGGGGCTTGGAAACACCATATATTTT; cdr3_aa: CASGLVLENRGLGNTIYF
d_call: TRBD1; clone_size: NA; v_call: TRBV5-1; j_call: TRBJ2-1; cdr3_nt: TGCGCCAGCAGCCCTAGACAGGGGACCTCCTACAATGAGCAGTTCTTC; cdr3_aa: CASSPRQGTSYNEQFF
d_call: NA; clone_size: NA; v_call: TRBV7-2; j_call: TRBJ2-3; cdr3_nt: TGTGCCAGCAGCTTAGCATACAGCACAGATACGCAGTATTTT; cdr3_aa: CASSLAYSTDTQYF
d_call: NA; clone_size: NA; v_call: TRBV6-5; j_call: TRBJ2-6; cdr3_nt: TGTGCCAGCAGCCCCACCTCTGGGGCCAACGTCCTGACTTTC; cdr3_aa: CASSPTSGANVLTF
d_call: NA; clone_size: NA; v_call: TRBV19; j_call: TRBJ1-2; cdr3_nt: TGTGCCAGTAGTATAACAGGGTACTATGGCTACACCTTC; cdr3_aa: CASSITGYYGYTF
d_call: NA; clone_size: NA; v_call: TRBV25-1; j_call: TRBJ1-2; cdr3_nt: TGTGCCAGCCGGGACTCTCTTGGCTACACCTTC; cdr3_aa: CASRDSLGYTF
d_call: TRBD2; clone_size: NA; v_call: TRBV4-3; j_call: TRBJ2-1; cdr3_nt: TGCGCCAGCAGCCAGGTAGCGGGAGGGGACAATGAGCAGTTCTTC; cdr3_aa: CASSQVAGGDNEQFF
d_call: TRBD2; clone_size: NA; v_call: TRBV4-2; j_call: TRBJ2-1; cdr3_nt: TGTGCCAGCAGCCCCAGCCGTACGCGGGGGGAGCAGTTCTTC; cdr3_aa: CASSPSRTRGEQFF
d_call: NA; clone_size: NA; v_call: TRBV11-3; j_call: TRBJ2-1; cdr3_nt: TGTGCCAGCAACGTGGTGGGAGGTAGTTACAATGAGCAGTTCTTC; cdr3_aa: CASNVVGGSYNEQFF
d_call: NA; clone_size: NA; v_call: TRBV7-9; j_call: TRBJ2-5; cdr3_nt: TGTGCCAGCTCCCTTGAGGGGGGAGGAGAGACCCAGTACTTC; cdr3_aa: CASSLEGGGETQYF
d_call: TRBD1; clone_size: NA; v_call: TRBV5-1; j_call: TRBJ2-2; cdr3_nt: TGCGCCAGCAGCTTGGTCGACAGGGATCCCACCGGGGAGCTGTTTTTT; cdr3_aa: CASSLVDRDPTGELFF
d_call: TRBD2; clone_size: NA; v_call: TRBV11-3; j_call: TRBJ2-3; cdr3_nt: TGTGCCAGCAGCTCTAGCGGGGGGGAGCAGTATTTT; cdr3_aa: CASSSSGGEQYF
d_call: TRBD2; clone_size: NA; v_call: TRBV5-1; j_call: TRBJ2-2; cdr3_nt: TGCGCCAGCAGCCAAAGTAGCGGGAGCCTCGGGGAGCTGTTTTTT; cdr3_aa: CASSQSSGSLGELFF
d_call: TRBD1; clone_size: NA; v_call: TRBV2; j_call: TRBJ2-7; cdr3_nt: TGTGCCAGCGTGGGGGACAGGGATTACGAGCAGTACTTC; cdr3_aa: CASVGDRDYEQYF
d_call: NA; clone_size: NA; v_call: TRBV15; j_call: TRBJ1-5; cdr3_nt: TGTGCCACCAGCAGAGAGATTGACAGTCTAAATCAGCCCCAGCATTTT; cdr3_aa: CATSREIDSLNQPQHF
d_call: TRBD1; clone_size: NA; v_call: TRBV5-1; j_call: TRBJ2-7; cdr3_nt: TGCGCCAGCAGCTTACAGGGGCCGCCCTACGAGCAGTACTTC; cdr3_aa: CASSLQGPPYEQYF
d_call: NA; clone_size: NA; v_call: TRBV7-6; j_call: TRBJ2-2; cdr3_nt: TGTGCCAGCAGCTTAGTAGTCCTGGCGGGGAGAGAAGACACCGGGGAGCTGTTTTTT; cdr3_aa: CASSLVVLAGREDTGELFF
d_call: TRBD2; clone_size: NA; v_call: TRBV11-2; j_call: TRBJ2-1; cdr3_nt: TGTGCCAGCAGCTCTACCGGGACTAGCGAGAGCGATGAGCAGTTCTTC; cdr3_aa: CASSSTGTSESDEQFF
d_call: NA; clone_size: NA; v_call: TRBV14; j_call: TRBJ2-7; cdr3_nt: TGTGCCAGCAGCCAATTGGGCTCCTACGAGCAGTACTTC; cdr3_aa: CASSQLGSYEQYF
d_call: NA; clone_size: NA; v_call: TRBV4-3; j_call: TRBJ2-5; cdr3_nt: TGCGCCAGCAGCCAAGATTTAGCAGCGGAGACCCAGTACTTC; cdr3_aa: CASSQDLAAETQYF
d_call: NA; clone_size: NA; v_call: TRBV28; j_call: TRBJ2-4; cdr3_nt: TGTGCCAGCAGTCCCACCATACAGGGAAACATTCAGTACTTC; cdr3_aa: CASSPTIQGNIQYF
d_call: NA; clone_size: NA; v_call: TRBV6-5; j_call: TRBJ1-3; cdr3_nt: TGTGCCAGCAGCCAAACGCTGGACGGAGGAAACACCATATATTTT; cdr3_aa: CASSQTLDGGNTIYF
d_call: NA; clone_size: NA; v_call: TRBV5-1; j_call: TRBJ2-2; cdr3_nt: TGCGCCAGCAGCTTTACTAGCCCCACCGGGGAGCTGTTTTTT; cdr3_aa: CASSFTSPTGELFF
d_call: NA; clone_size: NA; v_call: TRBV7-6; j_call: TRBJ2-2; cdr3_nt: TGTGCCAGCAGCTTAGTGGGGGGATCTAACACCGGGGAGCTGTTTTTT; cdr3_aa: CASSLVGGSNTGELFF
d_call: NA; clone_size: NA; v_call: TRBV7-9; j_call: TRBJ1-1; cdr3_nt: TGTGCCAGCAGCTTGGGGTTCAGTCCAGGGACCACTGAAGCTTTCTTT; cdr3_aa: CASSLGFSPGTTEAFF
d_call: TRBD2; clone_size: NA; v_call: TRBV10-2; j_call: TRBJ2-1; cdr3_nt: TGCGCCAGCAGTGCCGGACTAGCGGGAGGGGGGGAGCAGTTCTTC; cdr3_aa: CASSAGLAGGGEQFF
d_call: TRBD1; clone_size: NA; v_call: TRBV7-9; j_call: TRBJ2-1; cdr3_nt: TGTGCCAGCAGTTATCTCGACAGGGGCTGGAATGAGCAGTTCTTC; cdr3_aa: CASSYLDRGWNEQFF
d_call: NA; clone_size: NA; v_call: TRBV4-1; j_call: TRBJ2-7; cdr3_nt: TGCGCCAGCAGCATACGCGGGTTAGGGTACGAGCAGTACTTC; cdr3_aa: CASSIRGLGYEQYF
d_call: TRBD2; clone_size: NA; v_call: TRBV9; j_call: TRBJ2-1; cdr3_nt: TGTGCCAGCAGCGTAGGTGGCGGGAGGGGTCACAATGAGCAGTTCTTC; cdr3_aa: CASSVGGGRGHNEQFF
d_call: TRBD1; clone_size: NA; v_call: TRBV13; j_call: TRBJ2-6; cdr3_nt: TGTGCCAGCATCTCTTCGACAGGGCCCTCTGGGGCCAACGTCCTGACTTTC; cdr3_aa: CASISSTGPSGANVLTF
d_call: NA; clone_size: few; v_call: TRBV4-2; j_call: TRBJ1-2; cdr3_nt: TGTGCCAGCAGCCAAGACCTTACGGCCTATGGCTACACCTTC; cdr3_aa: CASSQDLTAYGYTF
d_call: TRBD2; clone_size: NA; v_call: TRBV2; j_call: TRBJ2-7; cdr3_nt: TGTGCCAGCACCGGACGGCCTAGCGGGAGCCTCTCCGAGCAGTACTTC; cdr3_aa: CASTGRPSGSLSEQYF
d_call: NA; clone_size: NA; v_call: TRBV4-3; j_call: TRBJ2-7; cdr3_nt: TGCGCCAGCAGCCCTAGGGAAACGTCCTACGAGCAGTACTTC; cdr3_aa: CASSPRETSYEQYF
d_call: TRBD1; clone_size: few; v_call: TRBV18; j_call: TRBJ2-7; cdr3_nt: TGTGCCAGCTCCGTAGGGGGCACGGACGAGCAGTACTTC; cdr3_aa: CASSVGGTDEQYF
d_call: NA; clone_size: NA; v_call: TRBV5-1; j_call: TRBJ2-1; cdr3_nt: TGCGCCAGCAGCTTGGACGGACTTTACAATGAGCAGTTCTTC; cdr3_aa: CASSLDGLYNEQFF